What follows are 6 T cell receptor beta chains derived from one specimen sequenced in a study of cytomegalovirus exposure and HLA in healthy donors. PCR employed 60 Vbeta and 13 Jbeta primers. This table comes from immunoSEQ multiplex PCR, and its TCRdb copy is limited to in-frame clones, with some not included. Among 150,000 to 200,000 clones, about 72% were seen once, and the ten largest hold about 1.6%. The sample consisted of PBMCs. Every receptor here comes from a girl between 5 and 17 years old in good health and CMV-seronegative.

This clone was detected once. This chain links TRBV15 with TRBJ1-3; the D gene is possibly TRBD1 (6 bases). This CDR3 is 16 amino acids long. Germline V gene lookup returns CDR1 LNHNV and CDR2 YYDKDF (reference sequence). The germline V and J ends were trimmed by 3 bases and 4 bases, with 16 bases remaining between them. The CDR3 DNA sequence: TGTGCCACCAGCAGGGGTGGGGGCTCGGTAGGAAACACCATATATTTT. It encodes CATSRGGGSVGNTIYF.

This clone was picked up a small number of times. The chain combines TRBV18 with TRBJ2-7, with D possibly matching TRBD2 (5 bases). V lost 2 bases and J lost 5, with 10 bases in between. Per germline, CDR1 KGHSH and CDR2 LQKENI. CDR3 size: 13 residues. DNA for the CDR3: TGTGCCAGCTCACCATTCGGGGATAACGAGCAGTACTTC. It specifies CASSPFGDNEQYF.

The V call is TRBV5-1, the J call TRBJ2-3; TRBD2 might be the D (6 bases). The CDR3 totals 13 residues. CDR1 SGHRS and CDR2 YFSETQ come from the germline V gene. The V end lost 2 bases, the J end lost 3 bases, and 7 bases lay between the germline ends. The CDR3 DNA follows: TGCGCCAGCAGCTTTGGGGGGACAGATACGCAGTATTTT. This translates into CASSFGGTDTQYF.

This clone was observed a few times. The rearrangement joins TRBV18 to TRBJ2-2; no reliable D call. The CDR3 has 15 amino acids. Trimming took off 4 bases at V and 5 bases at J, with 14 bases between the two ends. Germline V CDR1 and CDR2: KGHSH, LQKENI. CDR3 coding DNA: TGTGCCAGCTCACTAAGAGGTCCCGAGACCGGGGAGCTGTTTTTT. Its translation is CASSLRGPETGELFF. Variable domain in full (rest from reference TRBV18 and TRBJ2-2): NAGVMQNPRHLVRRRGQEARLRCSPMKGHSHVYWYRQLPEEGLKFMVYLQKENIIDESGMPKERFSAEFPKEGPSILRIQQVVRGDSAAYFCASSLRGPETGELFFGEGSRLTVL.

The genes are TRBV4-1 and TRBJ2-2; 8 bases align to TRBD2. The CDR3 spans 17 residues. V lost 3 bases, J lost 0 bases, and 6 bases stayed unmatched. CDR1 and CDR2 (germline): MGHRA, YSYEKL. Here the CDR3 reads CASSHPSGGANTGELFF. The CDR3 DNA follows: TGCGCCAGCAGCCACCCCAGCGGGGGCGCGAACACCGGGGAGCTGTTTTTT.

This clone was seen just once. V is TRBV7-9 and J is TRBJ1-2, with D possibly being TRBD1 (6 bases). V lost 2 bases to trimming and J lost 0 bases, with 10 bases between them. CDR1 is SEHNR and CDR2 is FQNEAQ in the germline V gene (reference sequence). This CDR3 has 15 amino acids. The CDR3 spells CASSLQEGANYGYTF. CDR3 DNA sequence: TGTGCCAGCAGCTTACAAGAGGGGGCTAACTATGGCTACACCTTC.